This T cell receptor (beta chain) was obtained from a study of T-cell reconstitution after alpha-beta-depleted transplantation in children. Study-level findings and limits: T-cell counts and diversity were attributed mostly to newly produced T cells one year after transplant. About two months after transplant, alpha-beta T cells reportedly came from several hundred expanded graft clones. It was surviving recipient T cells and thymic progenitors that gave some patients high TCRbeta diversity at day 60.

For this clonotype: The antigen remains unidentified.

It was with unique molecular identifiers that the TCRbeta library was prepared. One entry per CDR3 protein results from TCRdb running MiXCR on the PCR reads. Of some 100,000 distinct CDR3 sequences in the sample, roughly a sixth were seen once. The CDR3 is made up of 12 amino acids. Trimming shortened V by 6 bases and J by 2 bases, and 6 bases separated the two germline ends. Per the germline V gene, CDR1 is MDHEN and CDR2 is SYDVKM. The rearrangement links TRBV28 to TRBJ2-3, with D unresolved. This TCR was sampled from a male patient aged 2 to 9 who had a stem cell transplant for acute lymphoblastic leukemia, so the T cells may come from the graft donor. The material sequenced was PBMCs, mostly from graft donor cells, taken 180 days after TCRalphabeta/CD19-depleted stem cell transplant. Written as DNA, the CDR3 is TGTGCCAGCAGCCCCTTCACAGATACGCAGTATTTT. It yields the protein CASSPFTDTQYF.